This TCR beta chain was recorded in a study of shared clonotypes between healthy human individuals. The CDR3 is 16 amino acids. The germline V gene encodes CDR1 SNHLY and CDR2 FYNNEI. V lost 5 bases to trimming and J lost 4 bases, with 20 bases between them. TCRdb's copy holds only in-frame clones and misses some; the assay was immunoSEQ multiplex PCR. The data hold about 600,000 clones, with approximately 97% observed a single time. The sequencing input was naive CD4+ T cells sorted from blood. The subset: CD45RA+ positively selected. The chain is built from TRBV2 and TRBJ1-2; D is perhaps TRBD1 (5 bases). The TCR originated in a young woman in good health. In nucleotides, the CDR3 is TGTGCCAGCAGTACCAACCGGGACCCAACATTCTATGGCTACACCTTC. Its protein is CASSTNRDPTFYGYTF.